This T cell receptor (beta chain) was profiled in a study of T cell responses to AZD1222 COVID-19 vaccine. Of note for this clone: The antigen is undetermined. The germline gene is not matched at one end of the junction; a read error may be the cause.

TCRdb keeps only in-frame clones here, not all; method: immunoSEQ multiplex PCR. The sample comprises fewer than 150,000 clones, approximately 92% of which are singletons, and more than 13% rests with the top ten. Germline-derived CDR1 and CDR2 are MDHEN and SYDVKM. This CDR3 region has 12 residues. Study results and caveats: Reportedly, nearly half the spike-specific TCRs target unmutated variant regions. Possibly, clonal diversity was underestimated; donors were largely white British and included more females. Repertoire sampling occurred only after the peak T cell response. The study identified only a handful of AZD1222 recipients as seropositive at baseline.

The TCR originated in an adult in good health. The V call is TRBV28, the J call TRBJ1-2; no definite D call. The source material was peripheral blood, sampled on day 0 of AZD1222 vaccination. CDR3 DNA: TGTGCCAGCAGTTTATTTGGGCGGGGTGGGGTCTTC. Protein: CASSLFGRGGVF.